The T cell receptor beta chain under discussion was sequenced for a study of T cell repertoires in cytomegalovirus infection (dated by TCRdb to about 2019). For the wider study: Recently identified HLA-C-restricted CMV epitopes, whose presentation resists viral immunomodulation, were targeted by peptide stimulations together with well-studied HLA-B-restricted epitopes. The HLA type of each donor mattered for the analysis, because public TCR beta signatures pointed to carriage of CMV infection along with the matching HLA type.

At the junction V is shortened by 5 bases and J by 5 bases; bases outside the gene matches: 11. The CDR3 holds 15 amino acids from the cysteine to the phenylalanine. Of all the DNA, just the CDR3 is kept, 45 bases in frame from base 1. Turning to this clonotype: It lacks a known antigen. One base away there is no much larger clone; base qualities are not given.

The label giving this sample's treatment or condition can be read as: in vitro stimulation with specific CMV peptide epitopes to enrich CMV-specific T cells. What the authors observed across the whole study: In the ex vivo response, HLA-C-restricted CMV-specific TCR beta clonotypes were dominant, and in two of eight donors the single most frequent clonotype came from this HLA-C-restricted group. Cumulative frequency of public TCR beta family members discriminated carriers of CMV infection plus the relevant HLA type in this cohort and an independent roughly 320-donor cohort.

The reads were generated on an Illumina HiSeq 1500. The public reads were run again by TCRdb, first through fastp at Q25 and then through MiXCR, and only productive beta chains were kept. Entries that share a CDR3 protein sequence are merged under the most common genes and DNA. The sample table shows hundreds of thousands of distinct CDR3 sequences, and roughly 34% are seen once. The top ten constitute roughly a sixth of the sample. The receptor's source is a human donor in good health (CMV status not recorded). Some clones in this sample may be carry-over from other donors' samples. The material was cultured PBMCs, obtained from culture after CMV antigen stimulation. The chain was built from TRBV12-3 or TRBV12-4 and TRBJ1-1; TRBD1 aligns with 7 central bases. The nucleotides are TGTGCCAGCAGTAACCCAACAGGGGCGGTTACTGAAGCTTTCTTT. Its protein product is CASSNPTGAVTEAFF.